These 29 T cell receptor beta chains originate from one sample sequenced in a study of tumor and adjacent non-tumor tissue in lung cancer (dated by TCRdb to between 2018 and 2020). Receptors were amplified or captured by multiplex PCR. Sequenced on an Illumina HiSeq 2500. TCRbeta libraries were constructed through three rounds of nested PCR with primers (Table S4) according to protocols adapted from ARM-PCR. TCRdb applied fastp at Q25 and MiXCR to the public reads, then kept only in-frame beta chains. Rows with a matching CDR3 protein are joined into one entry that keeps the most common DNA and genes. The sample table contains approximately 62,000 distinct CDR3 sequences; only one count was recorded for around two thirds of them. More than 30% of the sample comes from the top ten. RNA was extracted from bulk unsorted tissue and checked for quality with a NanoDrop ND-1000 and an Agilent 2100. The normal lung samples consisted of distant non-tumor tissue collected more than 3 cm from the tumor edge.

Material for sequencing was distant non-tumor lung tissue. These TCRs come from a man between 65 and 85 years old with non-small cell lung cancer.

Many counts were recorded for this clonotype. The chain has TRBV30 and TRBJ1-6; unclear D gene. The CDR3 consists of 13 residues. Germline CDR1 GTSNPN, CDR2 SVGIG (reference sequence). Trimming stripped 4 bases from V and 8 bases from J, with 12 bases between. CDR3 sequence reads: CAWTVRPDSPLHF. The CDR3, as DNA: TGTGCCTGGACCGTTCGCCCGGATTCACCCCTCCACTTT. The variable domain in full, with the rest retrieved from reference TRBV30 and TRBJ1-6, is SQTIHQWPATLVQPVGSPLSLECTVEGTSNPNLYWYRQAAGRGLQLLFYSVGIGQISSEVPQNLSASRPQDRQFILSSKKLLLSDSGFYLCAWTVRPDSPLHFGNGTRLTVT.

This chain uses TRBV30 with TRBJ2-2; 8 bases line up with TRBD1. CDR1 and CDR2 (germline): GTSNPN, SVGIG (reference sequence). The CDR3 sequence is 15 residues long. The V segment lost 6 bases and the J segment 1 base; nucleotides outside the gene matches: 7. The CDR3 DNA is TGTGCCTGCGCACCCGGGACAGGGAACACCGGGGAGCTGTTTTTT. As protein: CACAPGTGNTGELFF.

To note about this clonotype: Just one base apart from a much larger clone, this may be a read error. The chain carries TRBV20-1 and TRBJ2-7, with D unresolved. Trimming left V 3 bases short and J 4 bases short, with 13 bases between. Germline values: CDR1 DFQATT, CDR2 SNEGSKA (reference sequence). This CDR3 region has 13 residues. The CDR3 region has the DNA TGCAGTGCTAGCCCTAGTAGCCCTTACGAGCAGTACTTC. Protein: CSASPSSPYEQYF.

Note on this clonotype: A much bigger clone sits one base away, suggesting this may be a read error. This chain connects TRBV4-2 to TRBJ2-7, with 7 bases fitting TRBD1. The CDR3 length is 18 residues. J lost 2 bases, V lost 2 bases, and 15 bases had no gene match. Germline loops: CDR1 LGHNA, CDR2 YNFKEQ. The CDR3 loop is CASSQQLGTDRNPYEQYF. CDR3 sequence (DNA): TGTGCCAGCAGCCAACAACTGGGGACAGACCGAAACCCCTACGAGCAGTACTTC.

This clonotype appeared a few times. The chain couples TRBV7-2 to TRBJ2-7, with TRBD2 identical over 8 bases. The ends lost 2 bases at V and 0 bases at J; junction bases unmatched: 6. CDR3 size: 16 residues. Germline CDR1 is SGHTA and CDR2 is FQGNSA. CDR3 DNA sequence: TGTGCCAGCAGCTTATTTGTTACTAGCGGCTCCTACGAGCAGTACTTC. This gives the protein CASSLFVTSGSYEQYF.

This clonotype was detected ten times or more. V and J are TRBV12-3 or TRBV12-4 and TRBJ2-1; 8 bases align to TRBD2. The CDR3 totals 16 residues. Trimming at V came to 6 bases and at J to 7 bases, leaving 14 bases not matched to a gene. CDR3 DNA sequence: TGTGCCAGCAGCCCCTTCGGGGGGGGCTATGGGAATGAGCAGTTCTTC. Translation gives CASSPFGGGYGNEQFF.

This clonotype came up a few times. This clone may be a read error of a much larger clone one base away. CDR3 bases: TGTGCCTCGCGGCGCCAGGCAAATCAGTCCCAGCATTTT. This gives the protein CASRRQANQSQHF. J is TRBJ1-5 and V is TRBV6-1; D unresolved. Germline V gene sequence: CDR1 MNHNS, CDR2 SASEGT. CDR3 length: 13 amino acids.

Note on this clonotype: The DNA is omitted, as the CDR3 cannot be located on it reliably, and the CDR3 follows TCRdb's listing. The V gene is TRBV28, the J gene TRBJ2-5. The germline V gene has CDR1 MDHEN and CDR2 SYDVKM. Including both end residues, the CDR3 is 12 amino acids long. CDR3 protein: CASSSSKKTQYF.

This clonotype was detected many times. This rearrangement joins TRBV20-1 to TRBJ2-3; a weak D match, TRBD2 (5 bases). Trimming removed 6 bases from V and 5 bases from J, with 15 bases in between. This CDR3 region has 13 residues. Germline V gives CDR1 DFQATT, CDR2 SNEGSKA (reference sequence). As DNA, the CDR3 is TGCAGTGCGGAGCGGCTAGGTAGAGATACGCAGTATTTT. Protein: CSAERLGRDTQYF.

There are a few counts of this clonotype. The chain recombines TRBV20-1 with TRBJ2-1, with TRBD2 as a possible D gene (6 bases). The CDR3 spans 16 residues. Deletions cut 6 bases from V and 9 bases from J, with 27 bases between. The germline CDR1 and CDR2 sequences are DFQATT and SNEGSKA (reference sequence). The CDR3 loop reads CSAPPDYPGEWVEQFF. The CDR3 coding sequence is TGCAGTGCCCCACCGGACTACCCGGGGGAATGGGTTGAGCAGTTCTTC.

A few counts support this clonotype. Just one base apart from a much larger clone, this may be a read error. The CDR3 carries no conserved terminal phenylalanine or tryptophan, so it likely arises from a read error. The chain combines TRBV20-1 with TRBJ2-4, with D uncertain. The CDR3 is 13 amino acids. With 4 bases removed from V and 8 bases from J, the gap between germline ends came to 15 bases. Per the germline V gene, CDR1 is DFQATT and CDR2 is SNEGSKA (reference sequence). The CDR3 nucleotides are TGCAGTGCTACAAAGACGGCGGCGGACATTCAGTACTCC. It specifies CSATKTAADIQYS.

On this clonotype itself: This may be a read error: a much more frequent sequence differs by one nucleotide. The rearrangement links TRBV4-1 to TRBJ2-7; no firm D call. This CDR3 has 11 residues. CDR1 is MGHRA, CDR2 YSYEKL, per germline. The CDR3 here is CASSSNYEEYF. CDR3 bases: TGCGCCAGCAGCTCTAACTACGAGGAGTACTTC.

This clonotype was picked up many times. V and J are TRBV14 and TRBJ2-5, with unresolved D. CDR1 and CDR2 from the germline V gene are SGHDN and FVKESK. V was cut by 8 bases and J by 5 bases, with 9 bases left in between. The CDR3 totals 11 residues. The CDR3 region has the DNA TGTGCCAGCGGCCCCCGGGAGACCCAGTACTTC. It encodes CASGPRETQYF.

This clonotype was counted only a few times. This may arise from a read error, as a much more abundant clone is one base away. This chain links TRBV29-1 with TRBJ2-3; 8 nucleotides line up with TRBD1. The length of the CDR3 is 13 residues. Germline CDR1 is SQVTM and CDR2 is ANQGSEA. The CDR3 coding sequence is TGCAGCGTGGATGCGGACAGGGCCGATATGCAGTATTTT. Translated, it gives CSVDADRADMQYF.

For this clonotype: The germline gene is not matched at one end of the junction; a read error may be the cause. This chain uses TRBV12-3 or TRBV12-4 with TRBJ1-2; 9 bases line up with TRBD1. The CDR3 has 15 amino acids. In nucleotides, the CDR3 is TGTGCCAGCACTTTACGGCCCGGGACAGGGCACGGCTACACCTTC. Encoded protein: CASTLRPGTGHGYTF.

On this clonotype: As the CDR3 is not closed by the conserved phenylalanine or tryptophan, this likely results from a read error. V and J are TRBV29-1 and TRBJ2-7; D perhaps matches TRBD2 (6 bases). Germline V gene lookup returns CDR1 SQVTM and CDR2 ANQGSEA. Trimming cost V 5 bases and J 2 bases, with 13 bases left between them. The CDR3 loop spans 13 amino acids. Here the CDR3 reads CSVRRGTAYEQYL. In DNA form, the CDR3 reads TGCAGCGTTAGGAGAGGGACTGCCTACGAGCAGTACTTA.

This clonotype showed up just a few times. A much larger clone sits a single nucleotide away, making a read error possible. The J gene is TRBJ2-5, the V gene TRBV19, with 7 bases fitting TRBD1. The germline gives CDR1 LNHDA, CDR2 SQIVND (reference sequence). The CDR3 extends over 15 amino acids. The V segment lost 7 bases and the J segment 0 bases; nucleotides outside the gene matches: 8. DNA for the CDR3: TGTGCCAGTATCCCTGGGACAGACTACCAAGAGACCCAGTACTTC. Protein sequence: CASIPGTDYQETQYF. Full variable domain (rest looked up from reference TRBV19 and TRBJ2-5): DGGITQSPKYLFRKEGQNVTLSCEQNLNHDAMYWYRQDPGQGLRLIYYSQIVNDFQKGDIAEGYSVSREKKESFPLTVTSAQKNPTAFYLCASIPGTDYQETQYFGPGTRLLVL.

This clonotype appeared a few times. The chain employs TRBV5-1 and TRBJ1-5, with 7 bases fitting TRBD1. J was trimmed by 4 bases and V by 4 bases; bases with no gene match: 8. Germline V gives CDR1 SGHRS, CDR2 YFSETQ. The CDR3 is made up of 15 amino acids. Written as DNA, the CDR3 is TGCGCCAGCAGCCGATCTGCAGGGGGAAATCAGCCCCAGCATTTT. Translation gives CASSRSAGGNQPQHF.

In regard to this clonotype: Being one base from a much bigger clone, this may be a read error. In this CDR3 the conserved last residue, phenylalanine or tryptophan, is missing, so a read error is likely. V gene TRBV5-6 combines with J gene TRBJ2-2; TRBD1 is a possible D gene (6 bases). CDR3 length: 16 amino acids. Trimming left V 2 bases short and J 3 bases short, with 14 bases between. From germline, CDR1 is SGHDT and CDR2 YYEEEE. The CDR3 reads CASSFGQGSYTGELFS. CDR3 in DNA: TGTGCCAGCAGCTTTGGGCAGGGGAGTTACACCGGGGAGCTGTTTTCT.

Details on this clonotype: As the CDR3 is not closed by the conserved phenylalanine or tryptophan, this likely results from a read error. The V gene is TRBV11-2, the J gene TRBJ2-5; 8 bases are a match to TRBD1. Germline assignment: CDR1 SGHAT and CDR2 FQNNGV. This CDR3 region has 16 residues. The CDR3 DNA reads TGTGTCAGCAGCTTAGTCGACAGGGGATTGGGAGAGGCCCAGTACTTA. Translating gives CVSSLVDRGLGEAQYL.

The chain combines TRBV6-6 with TRBJ2-2; 13 bases are shared with TRBD2. J gave up 3 bases and V 6 bases, and 10 bases lay outside the gene matches. The CDR3 covers 18 residues. Germline-derived CDR1 and CDR2 are MNHNY and SVGAGI (reference sequence). The CDR3 here is CASRPGLAGDPDTGELFF. The CDR3 nucleotides are TGTGCCAGCAGACCAGGACTAGCGGGGGACCCGGACACCGGGGAGCTGTTTTTT.

This clonotype was seen only once. Just one base apart from a much larger clone, this may be a read error. The V gene is TRBV6-1, the J gene TRBJ1-5; the D is unclear. This CDR3 is 14 amino acids long. Trimming left V 1 base short and J 4 bases short, with 8 bases between. Germline lookup yields CDR1 MNHNS and CDR2 SASEGT. The chain's CDR3 is CASSEEGPNQPQHF. In DNA form, the CDR3 reads TGTGCCAGCAGTGAAGAGGGCCCAAATCAGCCCCAGCATTTT.

Regarding this clonotype: This sequence may be a read error, since a much larger clone differs from it by one base. This chain uses TRBV12-3 or TRBV12-4 with TRBJ2-5; TRBD1 aligns across 12 bases. The CDR3 has 19 residues. V gave up 3 bases and J gave up 6 bases; unmatched junction bases: 17. CDR3 in DNA: TGTGCCAGCAGTTTCAAGCGAGGGACAGGGGGCGTCAGTGGGAAGACCCAGTACTTC. This sequence encodes CASSFKRGTGGVSGKTQYF.

The sample holds many counts of this clonotype. J is TRBJ1-5 and V is TRBV12-5; D uncertain. The V end lost 4 bases, the J end lost 4 bases, and 8 bases lay between the germline ends. The CDR3 has 13 amino acids. Germline values: CDR1 LGHNT, CDR2 FRNRAP. The CDR3 nucleotides are TGTGCTAGTGGTTCCGATGTAAATCAGCCCCAGCATTTT. Translating gives CASGSDVNQPQHF.

This clonotype was detected ten times or more. The chain combines TRBV4-2 with TRBJ2-7, with D perhaps assigned TRBD1 or TRBD2 (5 bases each). The V gene's germline CDR1 is LGHNA and CDR2 YNFKEQ. V was cut by 1 base and J by 4 bases, with 5 bases left in between. This CDR3 is 12 amino acids long. This chain's CDR3 is CASSQGGYEQYF. In nucleotides, the CDR3 is TGTGCCAGCAGCCAAGGGGGGTACGAGCAGTACTTC.

As for this clonotype: One end of the junction is discordant with germline, which a read error may explain. This chain connects TRBV4-2 to TRBJ1-6, with D possibly being TRBD1 (5 bases). The germline gives CDR1 LGHNA, CDR2 YNFKEQ. The CDR3 length is 16 residues. The CDR3 region has the DNA TGTGCTAGCAGCCAAGACAGAGCGAATACTGGTTCACCCCTCCACTTT. Protein sequence: CASSQDRANTGSPLHF.

The rearrangement joins TRBV25-1 to TRBJ2-1, with TRBD2 matching 9 bases. The CDR3 runs 15 residues. With 4 bases clipped from V and 8 bases from J, the junction kept 9 bases outside the gene matches. The germline gives CDR1 MGHDK, CDR2 SYGVNS. In DNA form, the CDR3 reads TGTGCCAGCAGTGTACGACTAGCGGCTAGTCATGAGCAGTTCTTC. Amino acid sequence: CASSVRLAASHEQFF. The full variable domain, completed using reference TRBV25-1 and TRBJ2-1, is EADIYQTPRYLVIGTGKKITLECSQTMGHDKMYWYQQDPGMELHLIHYSYGVNSTEKGDLSSESTVSRIRTEHFPLTLESARPSHTSQYLCASSVRLAASHEQFFGPGTRLTVL.

The genes are TRBV24-1 and TRBJ1-5; TRBD1 might be the D (6 bases). Germline V gene sequence: CDR1 KGHDR, CDR2 SFDVKD. This CDR3 is 15 amino acids long. V lost 5 bases to trimming and J lost 0 bases, with 10 bases between them. The CDR3 spells CATSGRGYSNQPQHF. CDR3 bases: TGTGCCACCAGTGGCAGGGGTTATAGCAATCAGCCCCAGCATTTT.

Details on this clonotype: This CDR3 fails to terminate in the conserved phenylalanine or tryptophan, so it likely reflects a read error. V gene TRBV6-1 combines with J gene TRBJ1-5, with 9 nucleotides matching TRBD1. The CDR3 has 15 amino acids. Germline lookup yields CDR1 MNHNS and CDR2 SASEGT. V trimming: 3 bases; J trimming: 4 bases; junction bases outside the gene matches: 4. CDR3 residues: CASSDPGTGNQPQHR. The DNA of the CDR3 is TGTGCCAGCAGTGATCCCGGGACAGGGAATCAGCCCCAGCATCGT.